The 11 T cell receptor beta chains listed next were all sequenced from one sample in a study of T cell repertoires in cytomegalovirus infection. MiXCR, applied by TCRdb to the reads, yields one record per CDR3 protein. The top ten hold around 13% of the sample, which has 650,000 to 850,000 distinct CDR3 sequences, 25% to 30% seen once. No antigen has been assigned to these receptors. Sequenced material: cultured CD8+ T cells from PBMCs, taken from culture after CMV antigen stimulation. Receptors originate from a human donor in good health (CMV status not recorded). Some clones in this sample may be carry-over from other donors' samples.

This clonotype was recorded at least ten times. As the CDR3 is not closed by the conserved phenylalanine or tryptophan, this likely results from a read error. No DNA is shown, since the ends of the CDR3 on it are uncertain; the CDR3 is the one TCRdb lists. This chain uses TRBV7-6 with TRBJ2-7. In germline, CDR1 is SGHVS, CDR2 FNYEAQ. A total of 11 residues make up the CDR3, ends included. The CDR3 loop is CASSLGPERTI.

The J gene is TRBJ1-6, the V gene TRBV15, with D possibly being TRBD1 (6 bases). V lost 3 bases, J lost 4 bases, and 13 bases lay in between. The germline gives CDR1 LNHNV, CDR2 YYDKDF (reference sequence). The CDR3 is made up of 16 amino acids. CDR3 nucleotides: TGTGCCACCAGCAGTGCAGGGGATTCTTATAATTCACCCCTCCACTTT. It encodes CATSSAGDSYNSPLHF.

A word on this clonotype: One end of the junction does not line up with germline, which may come from a read error. The chain couples TRBV7-3 to TRBJ2-7; no reliable D call. CDR1 is SGHTA, CDR2 FQGTGA, per germline. The CDR3 has 12 residues. In nucleotides, the CDR3 is TGTGCCAGCATTATTGAGCGTGGCGAGCGGTACTTC. It is translated as CASIIERGERYF.

The rearrangement joins TRBV4-2 to TRBJ2-2, with a weak D call TRBD2 (5 bases). This CDR3 contains 15 residues. The germline V gene has CDR1 LGHNA and CDR2 YNFKEQ. Deletions cut 4 bases from V and 5 bases from J, with 14 bases between. CDR3 bases: TGTGCCAGCAGCCCGGAACGATGGGAGACCGGGGAGCTGTTTTTT. As protein: CASSPERWETGELFF.

This clonotype has more than one count but fewer than ten. CDR3 bases: TGCAGTGCTAACTCCAGGTCCTCCTACGAGCAGTACGTC. Translated: CSANSRSSYEQYV. The rearrangement joins TRBV20-1 to TRBJ2-7; no firm D call. Germline lookup yields CDR1 DFQATT and CDR2 SNEGSKA (reference sequence). Trimming left V 4 bases short and J 0 bases short, with 10 bases between. The CDR3 length is 13 residues.

This clonotype has at least ten counts. V gene TRBV27 combines with J gene TRBJ1-2; D may be TRBD1 (5 bases). V was clipped by 6 bases and J by 1 base, with 12 bases between them. CDR3 size: 14 residues. CDR1 and CDR2 from the germline V gene are MNHEY and SMNVEV (reference sequence). The CDR3 region is CASSPIGGNYGYTF. Written as DNA, the CDR3 is TGTGCCAGCAGCCCTATCGGGGGTAACTATGGCTACACCTTC.

This clonotype has ten or more counts. V is TRBV7-2 and J is TRBJ2-1; 7 nucleotides match TRBD2. This CDR3 contains 16 residues. Per germline, CDR1 SGHTA and CDR2 FQGNSA. Trimming cost V 1 base and J 8 bases; bases outside gene matches: 11. The CDR3 spells CASSLVGAGTKDEQFF. The DNA for the CDR3 is TGTGCCAGCAGCTTAGTAGGGGCCGGGACTAAGGATGAGCAGTTCTTC.

This clonotype was picked up many times. The rearrangement links TRBV7-6 to TRBJ1-1, with D possibly TRBD1 on 5 matching bases. Germline V lookup: CDR1 SGHVS, CDR2 FNYEAQ. V dropped 3 bases and J dropped 2 bases, with 13 bases sitting between them. The CDR3 extends over 15 amino acids. CDR3 residues: CASSLLGGPNTEAFF. The CDR3 bases are TGTGCCAGCAGCTTGCTCGGGGGACCTAACACTGAAGCTTTCTTT.

This clonotype was picked up many times. The chain uses TRBV9 and TRBJ1-2; D may be TRBD1 (5 bases). Trimming took 2 bases from V and 8 from J, leaving 22 bases between them. CDR1 SGDLS and CDR2 YYNGEE come from the germline V gene. CDR3 length equals 16 residues. In DNA, the CDR3 is TGTGCCAGCAGCGTCCTATCGGGGACGCCCGAGGAAGGCTACACCTTC. Protein: CASSVLSGTPEEGYTF. The whole variable domain, remainder taken from reference TRBV9 and TRBJ1-2, is DSGVTQTPKHLITATGQRVTLRCSPRSGDLSVYWYQQSLDQGLQFLIQYYNGEERAKGNILERFSAQQFPDLHSELNLSSLELGDSALYFCASSVLSGTPEEGYTFGSGTRLTVV.

The chain joins TRBV7-6 to TRBJ1-1; D remains ambiguous. V was shortened by 3 bases and J by 5 bases, with 13 bases between the two germline ends. This CDR3 comprises 14 residues. CDR1 and CDR2 from the germline V gene are SGHVS and FNYEAQ. The CDR3 DNA sequence: TGTGCCAGCAGCTTTGATGACGGATATACTGAAGCTTTCTTT. Protein sequence: CASSFDDGYTEAFF.

The chain is built from TRBV5-1 and TRBJ2-2; 10 bases are shared with TRBD2. V trimming: 1 base; J trimming: 3 bases; junction bases outside the gene matches: 3. CDR3 length: 16 amino acids. Germline lookup yields CDR1 SGHRS and CDR2 YFSETQ. CDR3 amino acids: CASSLQRGGDTGELFF. The CDR3 DNA follows: TGCGCCAGCAGCTTGCAGCGGGGGGGCGACACCGGGGAGCTGTTTTTT.